Sequencing of this T cell receptor (beta chain) was carried out in a study of blood T cells in healthy people across ages (dated by TCRdb to the mid-2010s). About the investigation overall: Template switching captured roughly one uniquely barcoded TCR beta cDNA molecule per two T cells in model experiments. The donors were divided into four age groups: young (average roughly 17 years), middle-aged (around 41), aged (about 60) and long-lived (about 80). To avoid experimental bias, donors of different ages were spread randomly across the sequencing lanes. For two donors (one aged 18 to 30 and one aged 80 or older), the study analyzed two additional independent replicas of 1 million unique cDNA reads from the same blood draw. Using deep sequencing normalized with unique cDNA molecular identifiers, the study measured how TCR beta repertoire diversity changes with age. The paper as a whole reports these results and caveats: Because the CMV infection status of the donors was unknown, age-related changes in expanded clonotypes may potentially have been confounded. Since profiling was done on bulk unsorted PBMCs, naive and antigen-experienced compartments could not be conclusively compared. Estimates of total diversity based on one million sequenced T cells were considered lower bounds and underestimates. Observed TCR beta diversity correlated strongly with the percentage of naive T cells measured by flow cytometry. As age increased, observed TCR beta diversity per million T cells dropped in a roughly linear way, and a significant reduction was already evident by age about 40. Compared with the aged group, the long-lived group had more naive CD4+ T cells, fewer expanded clones and increased TCR diversity, a pattern suggesting age selection.

On this clonotype itself: Its antigen is unknown. Per-base quality was not reported, and no clone a single base away is much larger than it.

CDR1 and CDR2 are read off the germline V gene as SGHTA and FQGNSA. From its cysteine to its phenylalanine, the CDR3 spans 14 amino acids. The retained sequence is limited to the CDR3, 42 bases, with the frame set at the first base. V is clipped by 1 base and J by 4 bases, and the sequence between their germline boundaries is 8 bases long. The method behind the library was 5' RACE. Reads for this sample came from an Illumina HiSeq 2500. The second PCR ran for about 7 to 11 cycles and used a J-beta primer mix along with a sample-barcoded 5' primer. Each TCR beta cDNA molecule received a unique molecular identifier from a template-switch 5' adaptor carrying 12 random nucleotides. Each sample yielded at least 2.5 million CDR3-containing paired-end reads. First-strand cDNA synthesis was performed from all RNA using the Mint cDNA synthesis kit, with priming by a TRBC-specific oligonucleotide. After uracil-DNA glycosylase treatment, a first 18-cycle PCR used universal primers M1SS and BC2_uni_R on all cDNA. The authors processed their data as follows. Each sample was normalized by randomly selecting 1 million high-quality reads, each carrying a distinct molecular identifier. Reads sharing molecular identifiers were discarded rather than binned into consensus sequences. MiTCR, set to a Q25 quality threshold and the strictest error-elimination algorithm, was used for CDR3 identification, clonotype clustering and error correction. A nonparametric unseen species model with Euler transformation was used to estimate lower-bound total TCR beta diversity. TCRdb applied fastp at Q25 and MiXCR to the public reads, then kept only in-frame beta chains. Under each unique CDR3 protein, matching rows form one entry showing the most common genes and DNA. TCRdb's processing, not the authors', yielded these V and J calls. The sample records approximately 690,000 distinct CDR3 sequences, about 43% of which are singletons. The ten largest make up about 32% of the sample.

Donors were 40 or so systemically healthy Caucasian individuals from Russia aged roughly 6 to 90 years. Around 9.7 milliliters of peripheral blood were collected from each donor into EDTA-treated Vacutainer tubes. Ficoll-Paque density-gradient centrifugation was used to isolate PBMCs, with at least 6.5 million per sample. Trizol reagent was used to extract total RNA from the PBMCs, yielding at least 5 micrograms per sample. For every donor, flow cytometry on a PBMC aliquot measured the percentage of naive CD45RAhigh/CD27high T cells. This TCR came from a man older than 75 in good health. The sequencing input was blood. The chain is assembled from TRBV7-2 and TRBJ2-1; no D segment can be confidently identified. The nucleotide sequence is TGTGCCAGCAGCTTAGTGCCCCTTTACAATGAGCAGTTCTTC. This sequence encodes CASSLVPLYNEQFF.